The entry that follows covers one T cell receptor beta chain sequence. What it recognizes is unknown. The data were obtained in a study of T-cell reconstitution after alpha-beta-depleted transplantation in children. Unique molecular identifiers were built into the TCRbeta library. Each CDR3 protein is one row after TCRdb ran MiXCR on the PCR reads. The profile shows hundreds of thousands of distinct CDR3 sequences, around 16% of them singletons. The germline CDR1 and CDR2 sequences are KGHSH and LQKENI. The CDR3 extends over 15 amino acids. The V end lost 6 bases, the J end lost 3 bases, and 17 bases lay between the germline ends. Study-wide results and caveats: At the one-year point after transplant, T-cell counts and TCRbeta diversity were found to come mostly from T cells that had been newly produced. The origin of alpha-beta T cells about two months after transplant was reportedly several hundred expanded graft clones. Certain patients had high TCRbeta diversity at day 60, and it came from recipient T cells and thymic progenitors that survived.

The chain carries TRBV18 and TRBJ2-5, with D hard to call. The sequencing used PBMCs, mostly from graft donor cells, collected 360 days after TCRalphabeta/CD19-depleted stem cell transplant. This TCR derives from a boy in the first two years of life who had a stem cell transplant for Wiskott-Aldrich syndrome, so the T cells may come from the graft donor. This CDR3 is CASSHHPGREETQYF. The CDR3 DNA is TGTGCCAGCTCGCACCACCCTGGCAGAGAAGAGACCCAGTACTTC.